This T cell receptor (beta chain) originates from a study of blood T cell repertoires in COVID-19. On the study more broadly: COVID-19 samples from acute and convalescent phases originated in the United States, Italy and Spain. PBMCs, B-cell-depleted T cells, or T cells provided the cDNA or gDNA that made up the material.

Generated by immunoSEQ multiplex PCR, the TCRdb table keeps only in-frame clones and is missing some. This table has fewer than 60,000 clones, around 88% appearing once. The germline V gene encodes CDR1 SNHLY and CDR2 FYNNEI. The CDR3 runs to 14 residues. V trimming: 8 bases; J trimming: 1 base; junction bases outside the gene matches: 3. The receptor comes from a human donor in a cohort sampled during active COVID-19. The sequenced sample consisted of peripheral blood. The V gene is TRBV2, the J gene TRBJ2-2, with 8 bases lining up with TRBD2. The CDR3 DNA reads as TGTGCCAGCGGGCTAGCGGGGAACACCGGGGAGCTGTTTTTT. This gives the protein CASGLAGNTGELFF.